The 15 T cell receptor beta chains listed next were all sequenced from one sample in a study of blood T cell repertoires in COVID-19. The repertoire was sequenced with immunoSEQ multiplex PCR; TCRdb's copy has only in-frame clones and lacks some. The sample holds about 160,000 clones, 87% seen once. Sequenced sample: peripheral blood. The receptor set was obtained from a woman in her sixties or seventies who had recovered from COVID-19.

This clone has more than one count but fewer than ten. In nucleotides, the CDR3 is TGTGCCAGCACCCAAGGGGACAGGCGTACTGAAGCTTTCTTT. Its protein is CASTQGDRRTEAFF. The chain recombines TRBV6-6 with TRBJ1-1; the match to TRBD1 covers 8 bases. Germline-derived CDR1 and CDR2 are MNHNY and SVGAGI (reference sequence). V lost 7 bases to trimming and J lost 5 bases; unmatched junction nucleotides: 9. CDR3 size: 14 residues.

The rearrangement joins TRBV18 to TRBJ2-5, with TRBD1 matching 8 bases. Germline-derived CDR1 and CDR2 are KGHSH and LQKENI. CDR3 length: 14 amino acids. J was trimmed by 4 bases and V by 3 bases; bases with no gene match: 4. CDR3: CASSPAGGRETQYF. The CDR3 coding sequence is TGTGCCAGCTCACCGGCAGGGGGCCGAGAGACCCAGTACTTC.

This clone was counted a few times. The chain recombines TRBV20-1 with TRBJ2-7; D perhaps matches TRBD1 (5 bases). Germline V lookup: CDR1 DFQATT, CDR2 SNEGSKA (reference sequence). Trimming stripped 3 bases from V and 10 bases from J, with 13 bases between. The CDR3 sequence is 11 residues long. The CDR3 loop is CSASSKGIQYF. The CDR3 region has the DNA TGCAGTGCTAGCTCTAAGGGGATTCAGTACTTC.

V gene TRBV19 combines with J gene TRBJ2-4; D is unclear. V gave up 3 bases and J gave up 5 bases, with 8 bases separating them. Germline CDR1 reads LNHDA; CDR2 reads SQIVND (reference sequence). The CDR3 spans 13 residues. CDR3 sequence reads: CASSMGRENIQYF. CDR3 bases: TGTGCCAGTAGTATGGGCCGTGAAAACATTCAGTACTTC.

This rearrangement joins TRBV7-2 to TRBJ2-3; perhaps TRBD1 as D (5 bases). V was cut by 6 bases and J by 3 bases, with 19 bases left in between. Germline V lookup: CDR1 SGHTA, CDR2 FQGNSA. The length of the CDR3 is 16 residues. The CDR3 reads CASSPSGREGTDTQYF. CDR3 nucleotides: TGTGCCAGCAGTCCCTCCGGCAGGGAAGGGACAGATACGCAGTATTTT.

This chain links TRBV5-8 with TRBJ1-4; D is ambiguous. V was pared by 4 bases and J by 5 bases, with 12 bases between. This CDR3 region has 14 residues. Germline values: CDR1 SGHTS, CDR2 YDEGEE. DNA for the CDR3: TGTGCCAGCAGCCTGTCAGTTGGCAATGAAAAACTGTTTTTT. It translates to CASSLSVGNEKLFF.

This clone has just one count. The chain links TRBV2 to TRBJ2-7, with TRBD1 as a possible D gene (6 bases). CDR1 and CDR2 from the germline V gene are SNHLY and FYNNEI. The CDR3 length is 13 residues. The V and J ends lost 8 bases and 3 bases respectively, with 14 bases between them. DNA of the CDR3: TGTGCCAGCTACAGGGATACTAGCTACGAGCAGTACTTC. Its translation is CASYRDTSYEQYF.

The rearrangement uses TRBV9 and TRBJ1-3; D unresolved. V was clipped by 4 bases and J by 0 bases, with 11 bases between them. Germline values: CDR1 SGDLS, CDR2 YYNGEE. CDR3 length: 15 amino acids. In nucleotides, the CDR3 is TGTGCCAGCAGCCTCCACACCGACTCTGGAAACACCATATATTTT. Translated, it gives CASSLHTDSGNTIYF. Supplemented by reference TRBV9 and TRBJ1-3, the full variable domain reads DSGVTQTPKHLITATGQRVTLRCSPRSGDLSVYWYQQSLDQGLQFLIQYYNGEERAKGNILERFSAQQFPDLHSELNLSSLELGDSALYFCASSLHTDSGNTIYFGEGSWLTVV.

This clone was recorded once. The chain recombines TRBV7-2 with TRBJ2-1; D call uncertain. The CDR3 has 11 amino acids. The germline CDR1 and CDR2 sequences are SGHTA and FQGNSA. The V and J ends lost 1 base and 10 bases respectively, with 5 bases between them. CDR3 coding DNA: TGTGCCAGCAGCTTAGTAGTAGAGCAGTTCTTC. Translation gives CASSLVVEQFF.

The chain combines TRBV19 with TRBJ2-1; 8 bases agree with TRBD2. The CDR3 loop spans 14 amino acids. V lost 6 bases and J lost 1; bases outside the gene matches: 2. The germline CDR1 and CDR2 sequences are LNHDA and SQIVND (reference sequence). The CDR3 is CASSGLASYNEQFF. The DNA of the CDR3 is TGTGCCAGTAGCGGACTAGCTTCCTACAATGAGCAGTTCTTC.

This rearrangement joins TRBV3-1 (or the pseudogene TRBV3-2) to TRBJ2-7; 7 nucleotides agree with TRBD2. CDR3 size: 14 residues. V shed 1 base and J 7 bases; nucleotides not matched to a gene: 7. The germline V gene encodes CDR1 LGHDT and CDR2 YNNKEL (reference sequence). The CDR3, as DNA: TGTGCCAGCAGCCAAGTGGGGGGACTAACGGAGCAGTACTTC. Its translation: CASSQVGGLTEQYF.

A single count supports this clone. The chain carries TRBV5-1 and TRBJ1-2, with unresolved D. The CDR3 is 14 amino acids. V lost 0 bases to trimming and J lost 4 bases, with 10 bases between them. The germline gives CDR1 SGHRS, CDR2 YFSETQ. CDR3 sequence reads: CASSLDAAGYGYTF. The CDR3 region has the DNA TGCGCCAGCAGCTTGGATGCCGCAGGCTATGGCTACACCTTC.

This chain joins TRBV24-1 and TRBJ2-5; the D gene is possibly TRBD2 (5 bases). CDR3 size: 14 residues. V dropped 0 bases and J dropped 3 bases, with 7 bases sitting between them. Germline CDR1 is KGHDR and CDR2 is SFDVKD. CDR3 nucleotides: TGTGCCACCAGTGATTTGTTCGGGGAAGAGACCCAGTACTTC. Translated, it gives CATSDLFGEETQYF.

The chain recombines TRBV2 with TRBJ2-2; 7 positions match TRBD1. The CDR3 loop spans 16 amino acids. CDR1 and CDR2 from the germline V gene are SNHLY and FYNNEI. The trim removed 5 bases at V and 4 bases at J, leaving 10 bases unmatched. This chain's CDR3 is CASSLQGNTVTGELFF. The CDR3 nucleotides read TGTGCCAGCAGTTTACAGGGGAATACGGTCACCGGGGAGCTGTTTTTT. Drawing the rest from reference TRBV2 and TRBJ2-2, the complete variable domain is EPEVTQTPSHQVTQMGQEVILRCVPISNHLYFYWYRQILGQKVEFLVSFYNNEISEKSEIFDDQFSVERPDGSNFTLKIRSTKLEDSAMYFCASSLQGNTVTGELFFGEGSRLTVL.

This clone has just one count. The V and J genes are TRBV5-6 and TRBJ2-5; no clear D gene. Germline assignment: CDR1 SGHDT and CDR2 YYEEEE. The length of the CDR3 is 13 residues. Trimming removed 2 bases from V and 7 bases from J, with 12 bases in between. CDR3 nucleotide sequence: TGTGCCAGCAGCTTCCTTAGTAAACGGACCCAGTACTTC. It codes for CASSFLSKRTQYF.